The T cell receptor beta chain described here comes from a study of cytomegalovirus exposure and HLA in healthy donors. Vbeta (60) and Jbeta (13) primers were used in the PCR. Sequencing was performed with immunoSEQ multiplex PCR; in TCRdb, only in-frame clones are kept and a portion is missing. Here the sample spans about 130,000 clones, about three quarters being singletons. Worth noting for this clone: Its antigen is unidentified.

Regarding the study as a whole: The study flagged about 150 TCR beta chains as cytomegalovirus-associated. Fewer N-insertions (relative to the approximately 670-donor mean) were reportedly seen in an Asian-associated ancestry cluster in a later analysis. Researchers had no immune exposure information except CMV serostatus available.

The V segment lost 7 bases and the J segment 8 bases; nucleotides outside the gene matches: 11. The CDR3 covers 14 residues. Per the germline V gene, CDR1 is MDHEN and CDR2 is SYDVKM. The donors comprised healthy bone marrow donors. This chain links TRBV28 with TRBJ2-1, with TRBD2 matching 7 bases. This receptor was identified in a woman in her 40s in good health and CMV-seronegative. The sequencing input was PBMCs. CDR3: CASTERGLEYEQFF. The CDR3, as DNA: TGTGCCAGCACCGAAAGAGGACTAGAGTATGAGCAGTTCTTC.